In this sample, the clone carrying this T cell receptor beta chain turned up a few times. This sample is part of a study of blood T cell repertoires in COVID-19. At the level of the study: Sources were T cells, B-cell-depleted T cells, or PBMCs; the material itself was cDNA or gDNA.

The authors' processing: Amplification with reference gene primers provided the estimates of nucleated cell counts. Data came from immunoSEQ multiplex PCR; TCRdb stores just in-frame clones and leaves some out. The DNA gave D and trimming, while V, J and clone size come from that table. The sample records roughly 100,000 clones, roughly 86% being singletons. CDR1 SGHRS and CDR2 YFSETQ come from the germline V gene. J gave up 7 bases and V 0 bases, and 8 bases lay outside the gene matches. CDR3 length: 15 amino acids. This receptor was taken from a man between 40 and 49 years old with active or convalescent COVID-19. V is TRBV5-1 and J is TRBJ1-2; TRBD1 matches 8 bases. The source material was peripheral blood. CDR3 sequence: CASSLASGGEGGYTF. The CDR3 DNA reads TGCGCCAGCAGCTTGGCGTCAGGGGGCGAGGGTGGCTACACCTTC.